The 12 T cell receptor beta chains below were found in one sample sequenced in a study of T cell clonality in common variable immunodeficiency. TCRdb's table, derived via immunoSEQ multiplex PCR, lists solely in-frame clones and lacks some. This sample comprises about 64,000 clones, none seen once only. Sequencing was carried out using peripheral blood mononuclear cells. These TCRs come from a person aged 18-69 years in good health.

This clone was counted ten times or more. The read ends 3 residues early relative to the CDR3; the germline J gene fills the gap. The chain is built from TRBV5-6 and TRBJ1-2; a weak D match, TRBD1 (6 bases). This CDR3 spans 12 amino acids. CDR1 and CDR2 from the germline V gene are SGHDT and YYEEEE. Trimming cost V 4 bases and J 5 bases, with 9 bases left between them. The sequenced part of the CDR3 DNA is TGTGCCAGCAGCCCCGGGACATATGGC. This encodes CASSPGTYG. The full CDR3 sequence reads CASSPGTYGYTF.

This clone appeared many times. The sequence runs out 3 residues before the end of the CDR3; the remainder is reconstructed from the germline J gene. The rearrangement links TRBV28 to TRBJ2-2; TRBD2 matches at 9 bases. The CDR3 consists of 14 residues. With 7 bases clipped from V and 5 bases from J, the junction kept 5 bases outside the gene matches. Germline CDR1 is MDHEN and CDR2 is SYDVKM. The CDR3 protein is CASTRTSETGELFF. The sequenced CDR3 bases are TGTGCCAGCACTAGGACTAGCGAGACCGGGGAG.

In its sample, this clone was seen many times. The CDR3 is cut off 3 residues early in the read; its end comes from the germline J gene. This rearrangement joins TRBV30 to TRBJ2-5, with 7 bases aligning to TRBD1. Germline CDR1 and CDR2: GTSNPN and SVGIG (reference sequence). V shed 2 bases, J shed 4 bases, and the junction held 4 bases outside the gene matches. This CDR3 spans 13 amino acids. The chain's CDR3 is CAWSSDRAETQYF. The sequenced CDR3 bases are TGTGCCTGGAGTTCTGACAGGGCAGAGACC.

This clone was detected many times. The read ends 3 residues shy of where the CDR3 ends; the end is completed using the germline J gene. The identical CDR3 is also encoded by other nucleotide sequences in the sample. This rearrangement joins TRBV2 to TRBJ2-5; 8 bases fit TRBD2. Germline loops: CDR1 SNHLY, CDR2 FYNNEI. The CDR3 runs to 16 residues. V trimming: 0 bases; J trimming: 4 bases; junction bases outside the gene matches: 7. Here the CDR3 reads CASSEAPAGVRETQYF. CDR3 bases read: TGTGCCAGCAGTGAAGCGCCAGCGGGGGTAAGAGAGACC.

This clone was seen ten or more times. The read halts 3 residues ahead of the CDR3 end, with the missing end drawn from the germline J gene. V and J are TRBV5-1 and TRBJ1-2, with 8 bases aligning to TRBD1. From germline, CDR1 is SGHRS and CDR2 YFSETQ. The CDR3 spans 14 residues. The CDR3 protein is CASSHPGQALGYTF. The covered CDR3 bases are TGCGCCAGCAGCCACCCGGGACAGGCTTTGGGC.

The sample holds many counts of this clone. Coverage ceases 3 residues before the CDR3 finishes, and the germline J gene fills in the end. The genes are TRBV28 and TRBJ1-2, with D possibly being TRBD1 (5 bases). The CDR3 has 13 residues. CDR1 and CDR2 from the germline V gene are MDHEN and SYDVKM. Partial CDR3 DNA: TGTGCCAGCAGTTTAATCTCAGGGTTCGGC. As protein: CASSLISGFG. The complete CDR3 reads CASSLISGFGYTF.

Many counts were recorded for this clone. The read terminates 3 residues ahead of where the CDR3 ends, so the germline J gene completes it. The V call is TRBV7-3, the J call TRBJ2-3; maybe TRBD2 (6 bases). V lost 5 bases to trimming and J lost 0 bases, with 12 bases between them. Germline V gene lookup returns CDR1 SGHTA and CDR2 FQGTGA. The CDR3 covers 15 residues. The CDR3 bases that were read are TGTGCCAGCAGCCCGGTAGGGACTAGCACAGATACG. It specifies CASSPVGTSTDT. In full, the CDR3 is CASSPVGTSTDTQYF.

This clone was seen ten or more times. The read terminates 3 residues before the CDR3 end, so the remaining end is supplied by the germline J gene. V and J are TRBV15 and TRBJ2-3, with D possibly TRBD2 on 6 matching bases. The germline V and J ends were trimmed by 0 bases and 2 bases, with 12 bases remaining between them. The germline V gene has CDR1 LNHNV and CDR2 YYDKDF (reference sequence). The CDR3 consists of 16 residues. CDR3 DNA (partial): TGTGCCACCAGCAGAGATCCGGGACTCCACACAGATACG. Protein product: CATSRDPGLHTDT. In full, the CDR3 is CATSRDPGLHTDTQYF.

This clone occurred many times. The CDR3 is cut off 3 residues early in the read; its end comes from the germline J gene. J is TRBJ2-7 and V is TRBV30, with 7 positions matching TRBD1. The germline CDR1 and CDR2 sequences are GTSNPN and SVGIG (reference sequence). V lost 1 base to trimming and J lost 6 bases; unmatched junction nucleotides: 12. This CDR3 region has 15 residues. The CDR3 sequence: CAWSGTGLVRGEQYF. The CDR3 DNA, read in part, is TGTGCCTGGAGTGGGACAGGTCTGGTCCGAGGCGAG.

In this sample, this clone turned up many times. From the germline J gene comes the end of the CDR3, since the read stops 3 residues before it. The chain carries TRBV27 and TRBJ2-3; 7 bases align to TRBD1. CDR3 length: 16 residues. Germline V lookup: CDR1 MNHEY, CDR2 SMNVEV (reference sequence). With 1 base clipped from V and 2 bases from J, the junction kept 6 bases outside the gene matches. CDR3 residues: CASSLYGGTDTDTQYF. The part of the CDR3 DNA that was read is TGTGCCAGCAGTTTATACGGTGGGACAGACACAGATACG.

Ten or more counts support this clone. The read stops 3 residues short of the end of the CDR3; the missing end is completed from the germline J gene. The chain couples TRBV20-1 to TRBJ1-2, with 8 bases lining up with TRBD1. CDR1 and CDR2 from the germline V gene are DFQATT and SNEGSKA (reference sequence). This CDR3 region has 13 residues. The CDR3 here is CSASSDRVSGYTF. CDR3 DNA, as far as it was read: TGCAGTGCTAGCTCGGACAGGGTGTCAGGC.

This clone was observed at least ten times. Coverage ceases 3 residues before the CDR3 finishes, and the germline J gene fills in the end. This chain joins TRBV20-1 and TRBJ1-4; 11 bases align to TRBD1. The length of the CDR3 is 14 residues. Germline values: CDR1 DFQATT, CDR2 SNEGSKA (reference sequence). The trim removed 3 bases at V and 8 bases at J, leaving 5 bases unmatched. The CDR3 reads CSASPGQGAEKLFF. The sequenced CDR3 bases are TGCAGTGCTAGTCCCGGACAGGGGGCGGAAAAA.